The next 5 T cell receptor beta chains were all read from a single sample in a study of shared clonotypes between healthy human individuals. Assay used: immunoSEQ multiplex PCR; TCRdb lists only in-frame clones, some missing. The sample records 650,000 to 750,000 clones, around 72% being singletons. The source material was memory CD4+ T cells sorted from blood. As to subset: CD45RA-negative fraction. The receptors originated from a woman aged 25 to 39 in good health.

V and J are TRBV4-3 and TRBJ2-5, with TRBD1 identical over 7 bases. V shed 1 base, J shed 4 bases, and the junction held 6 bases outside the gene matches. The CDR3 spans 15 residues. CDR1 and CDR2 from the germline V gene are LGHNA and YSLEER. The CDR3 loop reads CASSQGPGGIETQYF. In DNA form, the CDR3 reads TGCGCCAGCAGCCAAGGGCCAGGGGGAATAGAGACCCAGTACTTC.

The CDR3 region has the DNA TGTGCCAGCAGCTTAAGCAATGCGCCGGAGCTGTTTTTT. This sequence encodes CASSLSNAPELFF. The rearrangement uses TRBV7-9 and TRBJ2-2; D ambiguous. The CDR3 totals 13 residues. V was cut by 2 bases and J by 10 bases, with 11 bases left in between. CDR1 SEHNR and CDR2 FQNEAQ come from the germline V gene (reference sequence).

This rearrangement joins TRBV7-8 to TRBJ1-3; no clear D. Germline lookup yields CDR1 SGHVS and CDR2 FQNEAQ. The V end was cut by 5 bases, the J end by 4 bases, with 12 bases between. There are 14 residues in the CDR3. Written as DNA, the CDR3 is TGTGCCAGCAGCGGCCCGGGCCGAGGAAACACCATATATTTT. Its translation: CASSGPGRGNTIYF.

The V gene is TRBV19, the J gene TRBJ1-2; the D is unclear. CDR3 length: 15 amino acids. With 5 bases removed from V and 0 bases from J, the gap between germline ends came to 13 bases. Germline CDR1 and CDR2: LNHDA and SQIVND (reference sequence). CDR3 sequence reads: CASSRQGRPNYGYTF. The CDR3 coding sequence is TGTGCCAGTAGTCGGCAAGGACGACCTAACTATGGCTACACCTTC.

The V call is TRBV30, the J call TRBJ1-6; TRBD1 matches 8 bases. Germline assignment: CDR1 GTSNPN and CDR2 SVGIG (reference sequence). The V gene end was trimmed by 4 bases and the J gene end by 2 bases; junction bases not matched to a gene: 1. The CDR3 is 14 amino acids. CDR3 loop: CAWKDRAYNSPLHF. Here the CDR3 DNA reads TGTGCCTGGAAGGACAGGGCCTATAATTCACCCCTCCACTTT.